This T cell receptor beta chain was captured by sequencing in a study of blood T cell repertoires in COVID-19. About the research overall: Samples taken during acute and convalescent COVID-19 were collected in the United States, Italy and Spain. PBMCs, B-cell-depleted T cells, or T cells were the source of the cDNA or gDNA that made up the material.

Followed longitudinally, the Seattle patients had been enrolled during active infection. Study processing details: Counts of nucleated cells, estimated from reference gene primer amplification, were obtained. Libraries were prepared by immunoSEQ multiplex PCR; TCRdb keeps only in-frame clonotypes and omits some of them. Clone size and the V and J calls come from that table; the DNA yielded D and trimming. The repertoire has roughly 130,000 clones, 90% of them found once; the top ten carry 3.5% to 5%. The sequencing input was peripheral blood. This TCR derives from a man between 60 and 70 years old with COVID-19, enrolled during active disease.

The CDR3 spells CATSRFETSWSGELFF. The CDR3 DNA reads TGTGCCACCAGTAGATTTGAGACTAGCTGGTCCGGGGAGCTGTTTTTT. The V gene is TRBV24-1, the J gene TRBJ2-2; 7 nucleotides match TRBD2. The CDR3 spans 16 residues. The germline V gene encodes CDR1 KGHDR and CDR2 SFDVKD. Unmatched junction bases numbered 12, after V lost 6 bases and J lost 6 bases.